This TCR beta chain appears in the sequencing data of a study of T cell responses to AZD1222 COVID-19 vaccine. Germline loops: CDR1 MNHNY, CDR2 SVGAGI (reference sequence). V lost 9 bases and J 5 bases, leaving 16 bases between the germline ends. The CDR3 totals 14 residues. Study-wide points: The study found vaccine-associated CD4 TCRs spanning spike, dominant at 160-218 and 743-854.

This clone has just a few counts. Its antigen is unidentified. The method was immunoSEQ multiplex PCR; TCRdb's version includes in-frame clones alone and lacks a portion of them. This table has 130,000 or so clones, approximately 85% appearing once. The clonotype was recovered from an adult who received the MenACWY meningococcal vaccine as a control. This chain joins TRBV6-6 and TRBJ2-2, with D possibly being TRBD2 (8 bases). The sequencing used peripheral blood, collected 28 days after the second dose of the MenACWY control vaccine. CDR3 sequence reads: CASREGAKTGELFF. The CDR3, as DNA: TGTGCCAGTCGGGAGGGGGCTAAGACCGGGGAGCTGTTTTTT.